This paragraph reports one T cell receptor (beta chain). This specimen comes from a study of T cell changes during pregnancy in multiple sclerosis. The CDR3 has 14 amino acids. Assay: immunoSEQ multiplex PCR; the TCRdb copy retains only in-frame clones and omits some. The sample contains 80,000 to 100,000 clones, over 75% of which appear only once. The chain couples TRBV21-1 to TRBJ2-7; the table's D call, TRBD2, has no DNA check behind it. TRBV21-1 constitutes a pseudogene. The receptor's source is a female donor in good health, enrolled as a control in a pregnancy study. Here the sequenced sample was peripheral blood, taken in the second trimester of pregnancy. CDR3 amino acids: CASRGGGPFYEQYF. CDR3 nucleotide sequence: TGTGCCAGCCGAGGGGGGGGCCCCTTCTACGAGCAGTACTTC.